The following is a TCR beta chain sequence with its context. The sample is drawn from a study of cytomegalovirus exposure and HLA in healthy donors. PCR employed 60 Vbeta and 13 Jbeta primers. Produced via immunoSEQ multiplex PCR; TCRdb's table is partial and in-frame only. This sample has roughly 160,000 clones, with approximately 80% found just once. This CDR3 is 12 amino acids long. In germline, CDR1 is SGHRS, CDR2 YFSETQ. V lost 0 bases to trimming and J lost 11 bases, with 11 bases between them. Sequencing input: PBMCs. The J gene is TRBJ1-1, the V gene TRBV5-1, with a possible D match to TRBD1 (5 bases). This TCR derives from a woman younger than 45 in good health and CMV-seropositive. The DNA for the CDR3 is TGCGCCAGCAGCTTGGAGGGGTCGTCGGCTTTCTTT. Amino acids: CASSLEGSSAFF. Variable domain in full (rest from reference TRBV5-1 and TRBJ1-1): KAGVTQTPRYLIKTRGQQVTLSCSPISGHRSVSWYQQTPGQGLQFLFEYFSETQRNKGNFPGRFSGRQFSNSRSEMNVSTLELGDSALYLCASSLEGSSAFFGQGTRLTVV.